This TCR beta chain stems from a study of identifying expanded T cells in peripheral blood. Findings of the study overall: Clone count variance between roughly 2-week samples rose with total template count.

A note on this clone: Its antigen is unknown.

No infections or other immune events were documented during collection. CDR3 length equals 15 residues. V lost 0 bases to trimming and J lost 1 base, with 10 bases between them. Germline V gene data show CDR1 as SGHRS and CDR2 as YFSETQ. Clones were read by immunoSEQ multiplex PCR, and TCRdb kept only the in-frame ones, dropping some. The sample includes around 76,000 clones, about 90% of them seen just once. The chain combines TRBV5-1 with TRBJ2-5; D possibly uses TRBD1 or TRBD2 (6 bases each). The clonotype was recovered from a person aged 18-70 years in good health. Sequenced sample: blood. The CDR3 DNA follows: TGCGCCAGCAGCTTGGAAGGGGGGCTCCAAGAGACCCAGTACTTC. As protein: CASSLEGGLQETQYF.